The entry below gives a single TCR beta chain sequence along with its context. The antigen is not known. The V gene lost 1 base and the J gene lost 6 bases, with 12 bases spanning the gap. CDR3 size: 15 residues. The V gene's germline CDR1 is LGHNA and CDR2 YSLEER. These data come from a study of CD8 T cells in ankylosing spondylitis. Points from the study as a whole: As reported, disease-linked clones showed significant enrichment in matched ankylosing spondylitis synovial fluid. Clones linked to disease, bearing a CD8+ phenotype, were relatively rare in peripheral blood. Some of the motif variants had earlier been found in reactive arthritis patients' fluid and blood. Seemingly distinctive of ankylosing spondylitis blood was a TCR beta motif formed by eight highly homologous variants.

The TCR beta libraries were generated through quantitative 5'-RACE incorporating molecular barcodes. TCRdb reprocessed the 5' RACE reads via MiXCR and lists one record per CDR3 protein. The table records a few hundred thousand distinct CDR3 sequences, about 17% of them present only once. Sequenced: blood, either unsorted or a sorted T cell fraction (not recorded which). The receptor's source is a male donor with ankylosing spondylitis. The chain couples TRBV4-3 to TRBJ1-4; perhaps TRBD1 as D (5 bases). DNA for the CDR3: TGCGCCAGCAGCCAAGCCCCGGGGCAGGATGAAAAACTGTTTTTT. Translation: CASSQAPGQDEKLFF.